The 27 T cell receptor beta chains given below trace back to one sample, sequenced in a study of CD8 T cells in Susac syndrome (dated by TCRdb to about 2019). Library preparation used the immunoSEQ multiplex PCR assay. RNA was extracted using the RNeasy kit, and roughly 0.5 to 1 ug of the RNA was reverse transcribed with random hexamers. The public sequencing data were trimmed at Q25 with fastp and processed into clonotypes with MiXCR by TCRdb, which kept only in-frame beta chains. Rows matching on CDR3 protein sequence are summarized as one entry with the most common DNA and genes. The sample yields 130,000 or so distinct CDR3 sequences; 94% were counted once. Clones ranked in the top ten supply roughly 0.092% of the sample. What was sequenced was CD4+ T cells from PBMCs. All receptors come from a human donor in good health.

The V call is TRBV12-3 or TRBV12-4, the J call TRBJ2-2; D perhaps matches TRBD1 (6 bases). This CDR3 spans 13 amino acids. Trimming shortened V by 7 bases and J by 5 bases, and 11 bases separated the two germline ends. CDR3 residues: CASTRGETGELFF. Written as DNA, the CDR3 is TGTGCCAGCACCAGGGGAGAGACCGGGGAGCTGTTTTTT.

This clonotype was detected a few times. The V and J genes are TRBV12-3 or TRBV12-4 and TRBJ1-1, with D hard to call. The V end lost 1 base, the J end lost 6 bases, and 12 bases lay between the germline ends. The CDR3 length is 14 residues. The CDR3 bases are TGTGCCAGCAGTTTAGACCCTGGCAGGTCTGAAGCTTTCTTT. As protein: CASSLDPGRSEAFF.

The chain carries TRBV30 and TRBJ1-5; 9 nucleotides match TRBD1. The CDR3 loop spans 15 amino acids. The junction had 7 bases not matched to a gene; V was cut back by 1 base and J by 6 bases. Per germline, CDR1 GTSNPN and CDR2 SVGIG (reference sequence). The CDR3 here is CAWSGTTGGRQPQHF. The CDR3 bases are TGTGCCTGGAGTGGAACTACAGGGGGCCGTCAGCCCCAGCATTTT.

The chain links TRBV6-2 or TRBV6-3 to TRBJ2-3; D remains ambiguous. The V gene lost 4 bases and the J gene lost 2 bases, with 10 bases spanning the gap. The V gene's germline CDR1 is MNHEY and CDR2 SVGEGT. There are 14 residues in the CDR3. CDR3 residues: CASSWHANTDTQYF. DNA for the CDR3: TGTGCCAGCAGTTGGCACGCAAACACAGATACGCAGTATTTT.

This chain connects TRBV11-3 to TRBJ2-3; D remains unclear. The CDR3 consists of 12 residues. Trimming took off 5 bases at V and 8 bases at J, with 11 bases between the two ends. Germline V gives CDR1 SGHNT, CDR2 YENEEA. In DNA, the CDR3 is TGTGCCAGCAGCATCTCGCGCGGTACGCAGTATTTT. Protein sequence: CASSISRGTQYF.

This chain connects TRBV29-1 to TRBJ2-7; D possibly corresponds to TRBD1 (5 bases). This CDR3 is 12 amino acids long. Germline lookup yields CDR1 SQVTM and CDR2 ANQGSEA. V dropped 7 bases and J dropped 5 bases, with 15 bases sitting between them. This CDR3 reads CSARTSLHEQYF. The CDR3 nucleotides read TGCAGCGCGAGGACATCTCTCCACGAGCAGTACTTC.

V and J are TRBV28 and TRBJ2-5, with D possibly being TRBD2 (6 bases). V shed 8 bases and J shed 4 bases, with 17 bases lying between them. Germline loops: CDR1 MDHEN, CDR2 SYDVKM. CDR3 size: 14 residues. The CDR3 is CASSLPGGGETQYF. The DNA for the CDR3 is TGTGCCAGCTCCCTCCCCGGGGGAGGAGAGACCCAGTACTTC. Filled out from reference TRBV28 and TRBJ2-5, the complete variable domain reads DVKVTQSSRYLVKRTGEKVFLECVQDMDHENMFWYRQDPGLGLRLIYFSYDVKMKEKGDIPEGYSVSREKKERFSLILESASTNQTSMYLCASSLPGGGETQYFGPGTRLLVL.

The CDR3 sequence is CASSQEGLSYEQYF. CDR3 nucleotide sequence: TGTGCCAGCAGCCAAGAGGGACTTTCCTACGAGCAGTACTTC. This chain joins TRBV3-1 and TRBJ2-7, with D possibly TRBD2 on 6 matching bases. Deletions cut 0 bases from V and 1 base from J, with 7 bases between. The CDR3 is 14 amino acids. Germline CDR1 reads LGHDT; CDR2 reads YNNKEL (reference sequence).

V and J are TRBV28 and TRBJ1-2, with D perhaps matching TRBD1 (5 bases). Germline-derived CDR1 and CDR2 are MDHEN and SYDVKM. V lost 6 bases to trimming and J lost 7 bases, with 15 bases between them. This CDR3 is 13 amino acids long. CDR3 protein: CASSPEGVGGYTF. CDR3 nucleotide sequence: TGTGCCAGCAGCCCTGAAGGGGTGGGTGGCTACACCTTC.

J is TRBJ1-4 and V is TRBV7-9, with no clear D. Trimming cost V 3 bases and J 6 bases, with 8 bases left between them. This CDR3 comprises 13 residues. Germline V gene data show CDR1 as SEHNR and CDR2 as FQNEAQ (reference sequence). The chain's CDR3 is CASSLMGDEKLFF. In nucleotides, the CDR3 is TGTGCCAGCAGCTTGATGGGTGATGAAAAACTGTTTTTT.

V is TRBV12-3 or TRBV12-4 and J is TRBJ2-7, with 7 bases that match TRBD1. V lost 5 bases and J lost 2; bases outside the gene matches: 3. The CDR3 is 13 residues long. This CDR3 reads CASSTGQTYEQYF. DNA of the CDR3: TGTGCCAGCAGTACGGGACAGACCTACGAGCAGTACTTC.

In DNA, the CDR3 is TGTGCCAGCAGCCCTAGGCCGTACGAGCAGTACTTC. This encodes CASSPRPYEQYF. This rearrangement joins TRBV28 to TRBJ2-7; D is uncertain. The germline V gene encodes CDR1 MDHEN and CDR2 SYDVKM. This CDR3 comprises 12 residues. Trimming left V 6 bases short and J 4 bases short, with 10 bases between.

This chain links TRBV29-1 with TRBJ1-1, with D uncertain. Germline V gene sequence: CDR1 SQVTM, CDR2 ANQGSEA. CDR3 length: 12 amino acids. Trimming shortened V by 1 base and J by 6 bases, and 9 bases separated the two germline ends. The CDR3 protein is CSVEGATAEAFF. The DNA of the CDR3 is TGCAGCGTTGAAGGGGCGACGGCTGAAGCTTTCTTT.

The chain carries TRBV29-1 and TRBJ1-1, with D hard to call. Germline V gene lookup returns CDR1 SQVTM and CDR2 ANQGSEA. V lost 4 bases to trimming and J lost 1 base, with 7 bases between them. The CDR3 contains 12 residues. The CDR3 DNA reads as TGCAGCGTTGCGGTGCCGAACACTGAAGCTTTCTTT. Protein product: CSVAVPNTEAFF. Complete variable domain (other parts from reference TRBV29-1 and TRBJ1-1): SAVISQKPSRDICQRGTSLTIQCQVDSQVTMMFWYRQQPGQSLTLIATANQGSEATYESGFVIDKFPISRPNLTFSTLTVSNMSPEDSSIYLCSVAVPNTEAFFGQGTRLTVV.

The gene calls are TRBV19 and TRBJ2-3; 9 positions match TRBD1. This CDR3 region has 17 residues. Germline V CDR1 and CDR2: LNHDA, SQIVND (reference sequence). With 1 base clipped from V and 5 bases from J, the junction kept 10 bases outside the gene matches. DNA for the CDR3: TGTGCCAGTAGTATAGCCTCGACAGGGGGTTTTGGAGATACGCAGTATTTT. It specifies CASSIASTGGFGDTQYF.

The chain is built from TRBV19 and TRBJ2-5; possibly TRBD1 for D (6 bases). The V and J ends lost 5 bases and 2 bases respectively, with 15 bases between them. The CDR3 extends over 15 amino acids. From germline, CDR1 is LNHDA and CDR2 SQIVND (reference sequence). The CDR3 is CASSSRRQGQETQYF. The CDR3 DNA reads as TGTGCCAGTAGTTCCCGCCGCCAGGGGCAAGAGACCCAGTACTTC.

In DNA, the CDR3 is TGCGCCAGCAGCTTAGGACAGAAAGAAAAACTGTTTTTT. It translates to CASSLGQKEKLFF. The chain couples TRBV5-1 to TRBJ1-4, with D possibly TRBD1 on 6 matching bases. Germline CDR1 and CDR2: SGHRS and YFSETQ. Trimming removed 2 bases at V and 8 bases at J, with 10 bases between. This CDR3 comprises 13 residues.

The chain is built from TRBV19 and TRBJ2-1, with 8 bases identical to TRBD2. The CDR3 extends over 16 amino acids. From germline, CDR1 is LNHDA and CDR2 SQIVND (reference sequence). Trimming at V came to 3 bases and at J to 1 base, leaving 5 bases not matched to a gene. The CDR3 nucleotides read TGTGCCAGTAGTATGGGACTAGTTTTTTCCTACAATGAGCAGTTCTTC. Protein: CASSMGLVFSYNEQFF.

The V call is TRBV7-2, the J call TRBJ1-5; TRBD1 matches at 10 bases. Germline V gene data show CDR1 as SGHTA and CDR2 as FQGNSA. There are 15 residues in the CDR3. Trimming cost V 4 bases and J 5 bases; bases outside gene matches: 5. CDR3 loop: CASSSRTGGDQPQHF. The DNA for the CDR3 is TGTGCCAGCAGCTCCCGGACAGGGGGTGATCAGCCCCAGCATTTT.

This clonotype was observed a single time. This chain links TRBV4-1 with TRBJ1-2; TRBD1 matches at 7 bases. This CDR3 comprises 15 residues. Trimming took 0 bases from V and 6 from J; bases not matched to a gene: 7. Germline CDR1 reads MGHRA; CDR2 reads YSYEKL. Here the CDR3 DNA reads TGCGCCAGCAGCCAAGATCTCGGACAGGTTCATGGCTACACCTTC. Its protein product is CASSQDLGQVHGYTF.

The V gene is TRBV7-9, the J gene TRBJ2-5, with D possibly matching TRBD2 (5 bases). V lost 3 bases to trimming and J lost 3 bases, with 8 bases between them. This CDR3 has 13 amino acids. Per germline, CDR1 SEHNR and CDR2 FQNEAQ (reference sequence). CDR3 coding DNA: TGTGCCAGCAGCTTTGGAGGCGAAGAGACCCAGTACTTC. This translates into CASSFGGEETQYF.

J is TRBJ2-3 and V is TRBV12-3 or TRBV12-4, with TRBD2 matching 7 bases. CDR3 length: 12 amino acids. V was pared by 5 bases and J by 10 bases, with 6 bases of the junction left unmatched. The CDR3 loop reads CASSLWTSAQYF. CDR3 DNA sequence: TGTGCCAGCAGTCTATGGACTAGTGCGCAGTATTTT.

The CDR3 DNA reads as TGTGCCACCAGCAGAGATACTCCGGGGGCCTACGAGCAGTACTTC. Protein: CATSRDTPGAYEQYF. This chain links TRBV15 with TRBJ2-7; a weak D match, TRBD2 (6 bases). Germline values: CDR1 LNHNV, CDR2 YYDKDF (reference sequence). Trimming took off 0 bases at V and 2 bases at J, with 11 bases between the two ends. The CDR3 runs to 15 residues. The variable domain in full, with the rest retrieved from reference TRBV15 and TRBJ2-7, is DAMVIQNPRYQVTQFGKPVTLSCSQTLNHNVMYWYQQKSSQAPKLLFHYYDKDFNNEADTPDNFQSRRPNTSFCFLDIRSPGLGDTAMYLCATSRDTPGAYEQYFGPGTRLTVT.

In DNA, the CDR3 is TGTGCCACGAGGGGACTAGCAGGTTTTGAGTACTTC. Its translation is CATRGLAGFEYF. This chain uses TRBV6-5 with TRBJ2-5; 9 bases fit TRBD2. The V and J ends lost 10 bases and 12 bases, in that order; junction bases with no gene match: 12. The CDR3 is made up of 12 amino acids. The germline CDR1 and CDR2 sequences are MNHEY and SVGAGI.

A remark on this clonotype: One junction end disagrees with the germline gene, perhaps due to a read error. As DNA, the CDR3 is TGTGCCAGCAGCTCGGGGGGGGCGAGGGGCACAGTTACGCAGTATTTT. Its translation is CASSSGGARGTVTQYF. The chain joins TRBV7-3 to TRBJ2-3, with 8 bases identical to TRBD2. The CDR3 runs to 16 residues. Germline-derived CDR1 and CDR2 are SGHTA and FQGTGA. The full variable domain, rest sourced from reference TRBV7-3 and TRBJ2-3, is GAGVSQTPSNKVTEKGKYVELRCDPISGHTALYWYRQSLGQGPEFLIYFQGTGAADDSGLPNDRFFAVRPEGSVSTLKIQRTERGDSAVYLCASSSGGARGTVTQYFGPGTRLTVL.

J is TRBJ2-1 and V is TRBV7-2; 14 bases align to TRBD2. The CDR3 is made up of 15 amino acids. Germline V gene lookup returns CDR1 SGHTA and CDR2 FQGNSA. With 3 bases clipped from V and 8 bases from J, the junction kept 3 bases outside the gene matches. The CDR3 DNA follows: TGTGCCAGCAGCTTTGGGACTAGCGGGAGCTATGAGCAGTTCTTC. It encodes CASSFGTSGSYEQFF. The full variable domain, in which reference TRBV7-2 and TRBJ2-1 provide the parts outside the CDR3, is GAGVSQSPSNKVTEKGKDVELRCDPISGHTALYWYRQSLGQGLEFLIYFQGNSAPDKSGLPSDRFSAERTGGSVSTLTIQRTQQEDSAVYLCASSFGTSGSYEQFFGPGTRLTVL.

The chain couples TRBV4-2 to TRBJ2-1; TRBD2 might be the D (5 bases). In germline, CDR1 is LGHNA, CDR2 YNFKEQ. This CDR3 spans 15 amino acids. Trimming pared 1 base from V and 8 bases from J, leaving 15 bases between. The CDR3 bases are TGTGCCAGCAGCCAAGTGCCGGGAATTGCCGATGAGCAGTTCTTC. It codes for CASSQVPGIADEQFF.